This is a list of T cell receptor beta chains from one sample in a study of T cell changes during pregnancy in multiple sclerosis. Sequencing was performed with immunoSEQ multiplex PCR; in TCRdb, only in-frame clones are kept and a portion is missing. The sample has about 33,000 clones; about 91% are singletons. Source: CD4+ T cells from peripheral blood mononuclear cells, taken in the third trimester of pregnancy. All receptors come from a female donor in good health, enrolled as a control in a pregnancy study. The CDR3 runs from the conserved cysteine through the conserved F or W. A D gene is named only where the DNA matches it firmly. Clone sizes are given selectively: once, few, many, or a class where the clone is expanded.

V,J,D,size,CDR3,DNA
TRBV5-4,TRBJ1-2,TRBD1,once,CASSQGTDYGYTF,TGTGCCAGCAGCCAAGGGACAGACTATGGCTACACCTTC
TRBV7-2,TRBJ1-1,.,.,CASSFRPNTEAFF,TGTGCCAGCAGCTTCAGGCCAAACACTGAAGCTTTCTTT
TRBV28,TRBJ1-6,.,.,CASSLGHLNSPLHF,TGTGCCAGCAGTCTGGGACACCTAAATTCACCCCTCCACTTT
TRBV9,TRBJ2-5,.,.,CASSVDLETQYF,TGTGCCAGCAGCGTAGATCTTGAGACCCAGTACTTC
TRBV11-2,TRBJ2-3,TRBD2,.,CASSLDGASGTQYF,TGTGCCAGCAGCTTAGATGGGGCTAGCGGCACGCAGTATTTT
TRBV5-1,TRBJ2-7,.,.,CASSNSYEQYF,TGCGCCAGCAGTAACTCCTACGAGCAGTACTTC
TRBV28,TRBJ2-7,TRBD1,.,CASSFGQGAQYF,TGTGCCAGCAGTTTCGGACAGGGGGCGCAGTACTTC
TRBV7-3,TRBJ2-5,TRBD1,.,CASSLRTGDETQYF,TGTGCCAGCAGCTTAAGAACAGGGGACGAGACCCAGTACTTC
TRBV7-2,TRBJ1-5,.,.,CASSAELNQPQHF,TGTGCCAGCAGCGCGGAATTAAATCAGCCCCAGCATTTT
TRBV6-6,TRBJ2-7,.,.,CASSPRHLEAYEQYF,TGTGCCAGCAGCCCGCGACACCTCGAAGCCTACGAGCAGTACTTC
TRBV7-2,TRBJ2-2,.,.,CASSPQLQGTGELFF,TGTGCCAGCAGCCCTCAGCTACAGGGAACCGGGGAGCTGTTTTTT
TRBV7-9,TRBJ1-2,.,once,CASSLTGANYGYTF,TGTGCCAGCAGCTTAACAGGAGCTAACTATGGCTACACCTTC
TRBV27,TRBJ1-1,.,once,CASSKPGRGSETEAFF,TGTGCCAGCTCAAAACCGGGGAGGGGGAGTGAGACTGAAGCTTTCTTT
TRBV7-2,TRBJ2-7,.,.,CASSLAFVPGELYSYEQYF,TGTGCCAGCAGCTTAGCGTTTGTACCGGGAGAGCTCTACTCCTACGAGCAGTACTTC
TRBV7-6,TRBJ2-3,TRBD1,.,CASSSYRGRDTQYF,TGTGCCAGCAGCTCTTACAGGGGAAGGGATACGCAGTATTTT
TRBV30,TRBJ2-7,TRBD2,.,CAWSVLAGDLEQYF,TGTGCCTGGAGTGTACTAGCGGGAGATCTCGAGCAGTACTTC
TRBV11-2,TRBJ1-2,.,.,CASRLGATHGYTF,TGTGCCAGCAGGTTAGGGGCCACCCATGGCTACACCTTC
TRBV5-5,TRBJ1-1,TRBD1,.,CASSHRGSEAFF,TGTGCCAGCAGCCACAGGGGTTCGGAAGCTTTCTTT
TRBV7-8,TRBJ2-3,.,.,CASNLRRLASDTQYF,TGTGCCAGCAACTTAAGGCGGTTAGCATCAGATACGCAGTATTTT
TRBV2,TRBJ1-5,.,.,CASRGLSGEPQHF,TGTGCCAGCAGAGGGCTTTCGGGGGAGCCCCAGCATTTT
TRBV27,TRBJ1-6,TRBD1,.,CASSVDRAYNSPLHF,TGTGCCAGCAGTGTGGACAGGGCGTATAATTCACCCCTCCACTTT
TRBV7-3,TRBJ2-2,.,.,CASSPLAENTGELFF,TGTGCCAGCAGCCCTTTAGCGGAGAACACCGGGGAGCTGTTTTTT
TRBV14,TRBJ2-1,TRBD1,.,CASSPGTALYLSSYNEQFF,TGTGCCAGCAGCCCGGGGACAGCGTTGTACCTTTCCTCCTACAATGAGCAGTTCTTC
TRBV5-1,TRBJ2-6,TRBD2,.,CASSFVGGDVLTF,TGCGCCAGCAGCTTCGTGGGAGGGGACGTCCTGACTTTC
TRBV5-4,TRBJ2-2,.,.,CASSLLVNTGELFF,TGTGCCAGCAGCTTGTTAGTGAACACCGGGGAGCTGTTTTTT
TRBV10-2,TRBJ1-5,.,.,CASSEPNQPQHF,TGCGCCAGCAGTGAGCCTAATCAGCCCCAGCATTTT
TRBV7-6,TRBJ1-2,TRBD1,.,CASSLAGQGEGYTF,TGTGCCAGCAGCTTAGCGGGACAGGGGGAAGGCTACACCTTC
TRBV27,TRBJ2-1,TRBD2,.,CASSPQGGRVYNEQFF,TGTGCCAGCAGTCCTCAGGGCGGGAGGGTATACAATGAGCAGTTCTTC
TRBV28,TRBJ1-4,.,once,CASSFAGVNWVEKLFF,TGTGCCAGCAGTTTCGCAGGGGTCAATTGGGTCGAAAAACTGTTTTTT
TRBV2,TRBJ1-1,.,.,CASSVAAMNTEAFF,TGTGCCAGCAGTGTGGCAGCGATGAACACTGAAGCTTTCTTT
TRBV11-2,TRBJ2-6,.,.,CASSLVFLSSGANVLTF,TGTGCCAGCAGCTTAGTCTTTCTGAGCTCTGGGGCCAACGTCCTGACTTTC
TRBV4-3,TRBJ2-7,.,.,CASSQARTAYEQYF,TGCGCCAGCAGCCAAGCACGTACAGCCTACGAGCAGTACTTC
TRBV6-1,TRBJ1-5,.,.,CASKPLGGSNQPQHF,TGTGCCAGCAAACCTCTCGGGGGGTCGAATCAGCCCCAGCATTTT
TRBV28,TRBJ1-1,.,.,CASSLQGTEAFF,TGTGCCAGCAGTTTACAGGGAACTGAAGCTTTCTTT
TRBV6-6,TRBJ1-2,.,.,CASSLKEDYGYTF,TGTGCCAGCAGTCTAAAAGAGGACTATGGCTACACCTTC
TRBV28,TRBJ2-7,TRBD2,.,CASRLAGSYEQYF,TGTGCCAGCAGGTTAGCGGGGTCCTACGAGCAGTACTTC
TRBV28,TRBJ2-5,.,.,CASSFVGGQETQYF,TGTGCCAGCAGTTTTGTGGGAGGACAAGAGACCCAGTACTTC
TRBV29-1,TRBJ1-5,.,.,CSVEPEEYSNQPQHF,TGCAGCGTTGAGCCCGAAGAGTATAGCAATCAGCCCCAGCATTTT
TRBV27,TRBJ2-1,.,.,CASRTAGSNEQFF,TGTGCCAGCAGGACAGCCGGATCGAATGAGCAGTTCTTC
TRBV6-1,TRBJ2-1,.,.,CASFNPAAGYHEQFF,TGTGCCAGCTTTAATCCTGCGGCGGGGTACCATGAGCAGTTCTTC
TRBV28,TRBJ1-4,.,.,CASSFKGRVEKLFF,TGTGCCAGCAGTTTTAAAGGTCGGGTTGAAAAACTGTTTTTT
TRBV20-1,TRBJ1-1,.,.,CSAGPGEAFF,TGCAGTGCTGGCCCGGGTGAAGCTTTCTTT
TRBV11-2,TRBJ2-1,TRBD2,.,CASSFSGRGNEQFF,TGTGCCAGCAGCTTCAGCGGGAGGGGGAATGAGCAGTTCTTC
TRBV18,TRBJ2-2,TRBD1,.,CASSPQTGTNTGELFF,TGTGCCAGCTCACCCCAGACAGGGACGAACACCGGGGAGCTGTTTTTT
TRBV6-5,TRBJ1-2,.,.,CASRYNRASGGYTF,TGTGCCAGCAGGTACAACAGGGCCTCAGGAGGCTACACCTTC
TRBV6-4,TRBJ2-1,TRBD2,.,CASSDSLAGSNEQFF,TGTGCCAGCAGTGACTCCCTAGCGGGGTCTAATGAGCAGTTCTTC
TRBV11-2,TRBJ2-2,TRBD2,.,CASSLGSSGDGELFF,TGTGCCAGCAGCTTGGGATCTAGCGGGGACGGGGAGCTGTTTTTT
TRBV6-5,TRBJ2-2,.,.,CASSLPPGGFTGELFF,TGTGCCAGCAGTTTGCCCCCCGGGGGTTTCACCGGGGAGCTGTTTTTT
TRBV10-3,TRBJ2-6,.,.,CAISDAGVTGANVLTF,TGTGCCATCAGTGATGCGGGTGTGACTGGGGCCAACGTCCTGACTTTC
TRBV5-5,TRBJ2-7,.,.,CASSLVAWQGISYEQYF,TGTGCCAGCAGCTTGGTCGCATGGCAGGGTATATCCTACGAGCAGTACTTC
TRBV28,TRBJ2-7,TRBD1,.,CASSPPGQGDF,TGTGCCAGCAGTCCCCCGGGACAGGGGGACTTC
TRBV18,TRBJ2-1,TRBD2,.,CASSVQRDLGLDEQFF,TGTGCCAGCTCAGTACAGCGGGACCTGGGTTTAGATGAGCAGTTCTTC
TRBV4-3,TRBJ1-2,.,.,CASSPSTETRSYGYTF,TGCGCCAGCAGCCCTAGCACTGAGACTCGTTCCTATGGCTACACCTTC
TRBV9,TRBJ2-5,TRBD2,once,CASSAGLAGMETQYF,TGTGCCAGCAGCGCCGGACTAGCGGGAATGGAGACCCAGTACTTC
TRBV20-1,TRBJ2-7,.,.,CSARTDGEQYF,TGCAGTGCCAGGACAGATGGCGAGCAGTACTTC
TRBV5-5,TRBJ1-5,TRBD1,.,CASSWGQGLSQPQHF,TGTGCCAGCAGCTGGGGACAGGGGCTAAGTCAGCCCCAGCATTTT
TRBV10-3,TRBJ2-7,TRBD1,.,CAISPTPGQGVGYEQYF,TGTGCCATCAGCCCAACCCCGGGACAGGGGGTGGGGTACGAGCAGTACTTC
TRBV2,TRBJ1-6,.,few,CASSDQYNSPLHF,TGTGCCAGCAGTGATCAGTACAATTCACCCCTCCACTTT
TRBV4-1,TRBJ1-3,.,.,CASSQPRGRDMSGNTIYF,TGCGCCAGCAGCCAACCCCGTGGCAGGGATATGTCTGGAAACACCATATATTTT
TRBV5-8,TRBJ2-1,TRBD1,.,CASHPGQGYNEQFF,TGTGCCAGCCACCCGGGACAGGGCTACAATGAGCAGTTCTTC